Listed below are T cell receptor beta chains from one sample, sequenced in a study of cytomegalovirus exposure and HLA in healthy donors. Method: immunoSEQ multiplex PCR; TCRdb's copy keeps in-frame clones and lacks some. This table has roughly 160,000 clones, about 65% appearing once. Sequenced material: PBMCs. These receptors originate from a woman in her twenties or thirties in good health and CMV-seronegative. The CDR3 runs from the conserved cysteine through the conserved F or W. Not every row has a clone size; where given, it reads once, few, many or a size class.

clone size: -
V gene: TRBV7-9
CDR3 protein: CSSSLELWGLSSYEQYF

clone size: -
V gene: TRBV11-2
CDR3 protein: CASSPRVVGGAFF

clone size: -
V gene: TRBV29-1
CDR3 protein: CSTRLSSGSSYNEQFF

clone size: -
V gene: TRBV9
CDR3 protein: CASSVVGGAGGYTF

clone size: -
V gene: TRBV18
CDR3 protein: CASSRTGRNSPLHF

clone size: -
V gene: TRBV7-9
CDR3 protein: CASSPRTGGLSGANVLTF

clone size: -
V gene: TRBV6-1
CDR3 protein: CASSEASRSQGHGYTF

clone size: -
V gene: TRBV6-5
CDR3 protein: CASSYEGVVTGELFF

clone size: -
V gene: TRBV4-3
CDR3 protein: CASSQDTSGLYNEQFF

clone size: -
V gene: TRBV10-3
CDR3 protein: CAITQGISGNTIYF

clone size: -
V gene: TRBV10-3
CDR3 protein: CAISESPGQANEQFF

clone size: -
V gene: TRBV6-5
CDR3 protein: CASSPGGGYEQYF

clone size: -
V gene: TRBV29-1
CDR3 protein: CSVVGTGVRYNEQFF

clone size: -
V gene: TRBV4-3
CDR3 protein: CASSQAAGNSYEQYF

clone size: -
V gene: TRBV9
CDR3 protein: CASSVVGSGGHNEQFF

clone size: -
V gene: TRBV7-2
CDR3 protein: CASSSRGSLIGTQYF

clone size: few
V gene: TRBV11-1
CDR3 protein: CASRSGTPSYSNQPQHF

clone size: -
V gene: TRBV7-2
CDR3 protein: CASSLSGTSTDTQYF

clone size: few
V gene: TRBV6-1
CDR3 protein: CASSASGSRTGELFF

clone size: -
V gene: TRBV30
CDR3 protein: CAWSASSKQYF

clone size: once
V gene: TRBV4-3
CDR3 protein: CASSQGYSLSNQPQHF

clone size: -
V gene: TRBV30
CDR3 protein: CAYYRGDSQETQYF

clone size: -
V gene: TRBV2
CDR3 protein: CASSDPFTEAFF

clone size: -
V gene: TRBV25-1
CDR3 protein: CASSPRDRAPGELFF

clone size: few
V gene: TRBV9
CDR3 protein: CASSPPFSGSIGELFF

clone size: -
V gene: TRBV6-4
CDR3 protein: CASKLIWPRQRNEQFF

clone size: few
V gene: TRBV19
CDR3 protein: CASSREYSNQPQHF

clone size: -
V gene: TRBV29-1
CDR3 protein: CSVEPGLGTDTQYF

clone size: -
V gene: TRBV7-6
CDR3 protein: CASRSRGGNTGELFF

clone size: -
V gene: TRBV4-2
CDR3 protein: CASSISTGNTGELFF

clone size: -
V gene: TRBV5-4
CDR3 protein: CASSGLAGETTDTQYF

clone size: -
V gene: TRBV5-4
CDR3 protein: CASSPPRTSGYEQYF

clone size: -
V gene: TRBV6-1
CDR3 protein: CASFVQETQYF

clone size: -
V gene: TRBV27
CDR3 protein: CASSSGSRSPLHF

clone size: -
V gene: TRBV5-8
CDR3 protein: CASGGANTGELFF

clone size: -
V gene: TRBV25-1
CDR3 protein: CASSLRGSKAFF

clone size: -
V gene: TRBV6-5
CDR3 protein: CASRPGTHNEKLFF

clone size: once
V gene: TRBV5-1
CDR3 protein: CASSLSGRSTDTQYF

clone size: -
V gene: TRBV5-1
CDR3 protein: CASSLGGGYQETQYF

clone size: -
V gene: TRBV6-5
CDR3 protein: CASSLAGVRETQYF

clone size: -
V gene: TRBV16
CDR3 protein: CASTTLEGGLFF

clone size: once
V gene: TRBV6-6
CDR3 protein: CASSTRETVDEKLFF

clone size: -
V gene: TRBV7-9
CDR3 protein: CASSLERGQMNTEAFF

clone size: -
V gene: TRBV10-3
CDR3 protein: CAISENMNTEAFF

clone size: -
V gene: TRBV11-3
CDR3 protein: CASSLGISSDEQYF

clone size: -
V gene: TRBV10-3
CDR3 protein: CAISTPKILLGNEQFF

clone size: few
V gene: TRBV5-7
CDR3 protein: CASTSGDSYNSPLHF

clone size: -
V gene: TRBV6-6
CDR3 protein: CASSPGGRGRETQYF

clone size: -
V gene: TRBV7-9
CDR3 protein: CASSSRTGANEKLFF

clone size: -
V gene: TRBV27
CDR3 protein: CATRGYASSYEQYF

clone size: once
V gene: TRBV27
CDR3 protein: CASSPTRGAGGTQYF

clone size: -
V gene: TRBV29-1
CDR3 protein: CSVEHTTGTGGHNEQFF

clone size: -
V gene: TRBV5-1
CDR3 protein: CASSPLPTGGNQPQHF

clone size: -
V gene: TRBV6-4
CDR3 protein: CASSRVAGGMNTQYF

clone size: once
V gene: TRBV15
CDR3 protein: CATSPGDRYYEQYF